The 21 T cell receptor beta chains presented below share a single source sample, sequenced in a study of blood T cell repertoires in COVID-19. Sequencing used immunoSEQ multiplex PCR; TCRdb keeps in-frame clones, though not all of them. The data show a few hundred thousand clones, roughly 90% seen once. Sequencing was performed on PBMCs or T cells enriched from blood (not recorded which). All receptors derive from a woman younger than 45 who had recovered from COVID-19.

This clone is a singleton in its sample. The genes are TRBV29-1 and TRBJ1-4, with D uncertain. The germline V gene has CDR1 SQVTM and CDR2 ANQGSEA. V was clipped by 3 bases and J by 4 bases, with 12 bases between them. The CDR3 has 14 amino acids. CDR3 DNA sequence: TGCAGCGTTGAGGGCAGCCAAAATAATGAAAAACTGTTTTTT. As protein: CSVEGSQNNEKLFF.

The chain is built from TRBV13 and TRBJ1-6, with a possible D match to TRBD1 (6 bases). V was cut by 5 bases and J by 9 bases, with 14 bases left in between. Germline assignment: CDR1 PRHDT and CDR2 FYEKMQ (reference sequence). This CDR3 contains 14 residues. The CDR3 reads CASSHRDITSPLHF. DNA for the CDR3: TGTGCCAGCAGCCACCGGGACATCACTTCACCCCTCCACTTT.

This chain links TRBV13 with TRBJ2-7; D might be TRBD2 (5 bases). Trimming removed 0 bases from V and 7 bases from J, with 16 bases in between. Germline CDR1 PRHDT, CDR2 FYEKMQ (reference sequence). The CDR3 spans 15 residues. The DNA for the CDR3 is TGTGCCAGCAGCTTAGGGTCGGCAGGCTCGGGGGAGCAGTACTTC. This encodes CASSLGSAGSGEQYF.

This chain uses TRBV28 with TRBJ1-3, with D maybe TRBD1 (6 bases). V gave up 2 bases and J gave up 1 base, with 15 bases separating them. Germline values: CDR1 MDHEN, CDR2 SYDVKM. The CDR3 consists of 17 residues. This chain's CDR3 is CASSLNQGHASGNTIYF. CDR3 DNA sequence: TGTGCCAGCAGTTTAAATCAGGGGCACGCTTCTGGAAACACCATATATTTT.

The J gene is TRBJ2-3, the V gene TRBV5-1; TRBD2 is a possible D gene (5 bases). Trimming left V 1 base short and J 5 bases short, with 8 bases between. From germline, CDR1 is SGHRS and CDR2 YFSETQ. This CDR3 contains 13 residues. The CDR3 here is CASSLLARDTQYF. Here the CDR3 DNA reads TGCGCCAGCAGCTTGCTAGCAAGAGATACGCAGTATTTT.

V usage is TRBV9 and J usage is TRBJ1-1, with 8 bases lining up with TRBD1. The CDR3 contains 16 residues. V shed 0 bases and J 5 bases; nucleotides not matched to a gene: 9. CDR1 and CDR2 (germline): SGDLS, YYNGEE. This chain's CDR3 is CASSVAPGQGLTEAFF. The DNA for the CDR3 is TGTGCCAGCAGCGTAGCCCCTGGACAGGGATTGACTGAAGCTTTCTTT.

Only one count was recorded for this clone. This chain joins TRBV6-1 and TRBJ1-3; tentatively, D is TRBD1 (5 bases). Trimming pared 6 bases from V and 7 bases from J, leaving 19 bases between. Germline CDR1 reads MNHNS; CDR2 reads SASEGT. The CDR3 sequence is 15 residues long. The CDR3 DNA is TGTGCCAGCAGCCTCCAGGCCGAGAAGGGGAACACCATATATTTT. Amino acids: CASSLQAEKGNTIYF.

This clone was detected once. The genes are TRBV5-6 and TRBJ2-7; no firm D call. CDR3 length: 13 residues. Trimming pared 6 bases from V and 1 base from J, leaving 11 bases between. Germline CDR1 is SGHDT and CDR2 is YYEEEE. CDR3 bases: TGTGCCAGCACCGCTACCGATTCCTACGAGCAGTACTTC. This gives the protein CASTATDSYEQYF.

V and J are TRBV23-1 and TRBJ2-3, with TRBD2 matching over 8 bases. TRBV23-1 is filed as an ORF, its function uncertain. V was clipped by 11 bases and J by 4 bases; unmatched bases: 17. The CDR3 is 16 amino acids. The CDR3 loop reads CAYLRRAGEIADTQYF. DNA of the CDR3: TGCGCCTATTTAAGGAGAGCGGGAGAAATCGCAGATACGCAGTATTTT.

The CDR3 coding sequence is TGTGCCAGCAGCCAAGGGAGGGAGGGGTATGAAGCTTTCTTT. Amino acid sequence: CASSQGREGYEAFF. The chain carries TRBV4-2 and TRBJ1-1; perhaps TRBD1 as D (5 bases). The CDR3 extends over 14 amino acids. V lost 1 base and J lost 7, with 13 bases in between. Germline V CDR1 and CDR2: LGHNA, YNFKEQ.

This sequence joins TRBV5-5 and TRBJ2-7, with TRBD1 as a possible D gene (6 bases). The CDR3 contains 12 residues. Germline assignment: CDR1 SGHKS and CDR2 YYEKEE (reference sequence). Trimming shortened V by 4 bases and J by 4 bases, and 9 bases separated the two germline ends. The CDR3 DNA reads TGTGCCAGCAGCCCACAGGGATACGAGCAGTACTTC. Amino acids: CASSPQGYEQYF.

This sequence joins TRBV5-1 and TRBJ2-5; 10 bases map to TRBD2. CDR3 length: 14 amino acids. Per the germline V gene, CDR1 is SGHRS and CDR2 is YFSETQ. J gave up 5 bases and V 7 bases, and 8 bases lay outside the gene matches. The chain's CDR3 is CASRAGGPRETQYF. The CDR3 nucleotides read TGCGCCAGCCGAGCGGGGGGGCCCCGGGAGACCCAGTACTTC.

J is TRBJ1-1 and V is TRBV9; 10 bases align to TRBD1. Trimming cost V 2 bases and J 5 bases; bases outside gene matches: 3. The length of the CDR3 is 14 residues. Per the germline V gene, CDR1 is SGDLS and CDR2 is YYNGEE. In DNA, the CDR3 is TGTGCCAGCAGCGTCGGGACAGGGGCTACTGAAGCTTTCTTT. Protein: CASSVGTGATEAFF.

The chain is built from TRBV28 and TRBJ1-2; TRBD1 agrees at 7 bases. CDR3 size: 13 residues. Germline CDR1 and CDR2: MDHEN and SYDVKM. Trimming cost V 5 bases and J 8 bases; bases outside gene matches: 8. The CDR3 nucleotides read TGTGCCAGCAGTCCAGCAGGGGGGTGGGGCTACACCTTC. It is translated as CASSPAGGWGYTF.

The CDR3 is CAISQGQGGNTIYF. CDR3 nucleotides: TGTGCCATCAGTCAGGGGCAGGGAGGAAACACCATATATTTT. The V gene is TRBV10-3, the J gene TRBJ1-3; tentatively, D is TRBD1 (6 bases). The germline V and J ends were trimmed by 5 bases and 4 bases, with 12 bases remaining between them. The CDR3 consists of 14 residues. The germline CDR1 and CDR2 sequences are ENHRY and SYGVKD.

The chain uses TRBV6-2 or TRBV6-3 and TRBJ1-2; D not resolved. V was trimmed by 6 bases and J by 5 bases, leaving 10 bases between them. Germline CDR1 is MNHEY and CDR2 is SVGEGT. There are 12 residues in the CDR3. The CDR3 reads CASSQPEYGYTF. The CDR3 DNA follows: TGTGCCAGCAGCCAACCAGAATATGGCTACACCTTC.

The rearrangement uses TRBV23-1 and TRBJ1-1, with D tentatively TRBD1 (5 bases). TRBV23-1 is an open reading frame, and its role is uncertain. V was shortened by 2 bases and J by 1 base, with 14 bases between the two germline ends. CDR3 size: 16 residues. The CDR3 coding sequence is TGCGCCAGCAGTCAACCCGGACAACATTGGAACACTGAAGCTTTCTTT. As protein: CASSQPGQHWNTEAFF.

The genes are TRBV11-2 and TRBJ1-1; D not resolved. Trimming took 0 bases from V and 0 from J, leaving 5 bases between them. CDR1 is SGHAT, CDR2 FQNNGV, per germline. The CDR3 has 14 residues. The DNA of the CDR3 is TGTGCCAGCAGCTTAGATGTAGTGAACACTGAAGCTTTCTTT. It specifies CASSLDVVNTEAFF.

The chain couples TRBV2 to TRBJ1-2; D is unresolved. The germline V and J ends were trimmed by 5 bases and 7 bases, with 17 bases remaining between them. This CDR3 region has 14 residues. Germline loops: CDR1 SNHLY, CDR2 FYNNEI. The CDR3 sequence is CASSSTGLEGGYTF. CDR3 DNA sequence: TGTGCCAGCAGTTCTACTGGACTGGAGGGTGGCTACACCTTC.

The chain carries TRBV27 and TRBJ2-3; 12 bases match TRBD2. This CDR3 comprises 18 residues. V was clipped by 4 bases and J by 1 base; unmatched bases: 9. Per germline, CDR1 MNHEY and CDR2 SMNVEV (reference sequence). CDR3 DNA: TGTGCCAGCAGTTCGCTAGCGGGGGGGCCTTTTGGCACAGATACGCAGTATTTT. The encoded protein is CASSSLAGGPFGTDTQYF.

V is TRBV5-5 and J is TRBJ2-7, with D possibly being TRBD1 (5 bases). Trimming cost V 0 bases and J 6 bases, with 10 bases left between them. CDR1 is SGHKS and CDR2 is YYEKEE in the germline V gene (reference sequence). The CDR3 contains 13 residues. The CDR3 reads CASSLGQGSEQYF. The CDR3, as DNA: TGTGCCAGCAGCTTGGGGCAGGGCTCCGAGCAGTACTTC.